Listed below are T cell receptor beta chains from one sample, sequenced in a study of blood T cell repertoires in COVID-19. The protocol was immunoSEQ multiplex PCR, while the TCRdb copy is restricted to in-frame clones and leaves out a portion. The sample lists around 150,000 clones; roughly 84% were seen once. Sequences were obtained from peripheral blood. The receptors were sampled from a man younger than 40 with COVID-19, enrolled during active disease. Both conserved end residues are part of each CDR3. Fields, in order: V gene, D gene, J gene, CDR3 DNA, CDR3 protein. D genes are given only for firm matches.

TRBV30	TRBD2	TRBJ2-7	TGTGCCTGGAGCCTAAGCGGGATAAGTCACGAGCAGTACTTC	CAWSLSGISHEQYF
TRBV27	-	TRBJ1-3	TGTGCCAGCAGTCCTGGGGGGGGCGGAAACACCATATATTTT	CASSPGGGGNTIYF
TRBV12-3/TRBV12-4	TRBD1	TRBJ2-3	TGTGCCAGCAATCAGGGGGCCGCAGATACGCAGTATTTT	CASNQGAADTQYF
TRBV7-3	-	TRBJ2-1	TGTGCCAGCAGTACGACAGCCTCTTTATCCTACAATGAGCAGTTCTTC	CASSTTASLSYNEQFF
TRBV19	TRBD1	TRBJ2-6	TGTGCCAGTAGTATTGGGACAGGGGGCGCCGGGGCCAACGTCCTGACTTTC	CASSIGTGGAGANVLTF
TRBV23-1	-	TRBJ1-5	TGCGCCAGCAGTCAATCTCGGGGGGGGGATGGCAATCAGCCCCAGCATTTT	CASSQSRGGDGNQPQHF
TRBV3-1/TRBV3-2	-	TRBJ2-5	TGTGCCAGCAGCCATTCCGGGAGAGCGGAGACCCAGTACTTC	CASSHSGRAETQYF
TRBV6-6	-	TRBJ1-5	TGTGCCAGCACTCCACGTGGAGGGGACGGCAATCAGCCCCAGCATTTT	CASTPRGGDGNQPQHF
TRBV7-6	TRBD1	TRBJ1-1	TGTGCCAGCAGCTTCCGGGACAGGGGGCTTATGGAGAACACTGAAGCTTTCTTT	CASSFRDRGLMENTEAFF
TRBV13	TRBD2	TRBJ2-1	TGTGCCAGCAGCCCAAGCGGGAGAGGAAACTACAATGAGCAGTTCTTC	CASSPSGRGNYNEQFF
TRBV19	-	TRBJ2-1	TGTGCCAGTAGCCAGACAGGAACCATCTACAATGAGCAGTTCTTC	CASSQTGTIYNEQFF
TRBV2	TRBD1	TRBJ2-3	TGTGCCAGCACCGAACAGGACAGGGGGCTCGGGGATACGCAGTATTTT	CASTEQDRGLGDTQYF
TRBV3-1/TRBV3-2	TRBD1	TRBJ1-6	TGTGCCAGCAGCCATCCAGGGGACAGTCCGCATAATTCACCCCTCCACTTT	CASSHPGDSPHNSPLHF
TRBV6-4	TRBD2	TRBJ2-1	TGTGCCAGCAGTGACTCTAGCGGGAGATACAATGAGCAGTTCTTC	CASSDSSGRYNEQFF
TRBV24-1	TRBD1	TRBJ2-2	TGTGCCACCAGTGATTTTGCGACAGGGCCCACCGGGGAGCTGTTTTTT	CATSDFATGPTGELFF
TRBV10-1	TRBD2	TRBJ2-3	TGCGCCAGCACCGGGACTAGCGCCTCAGATACGCAGTATTTT	CASTGTSASDTQYF
TRBV13	-	TRBJ1-2	TGTGCCAGCAGTTACACCACGGACAGCCACTATGGCTACACCTTC	CASSYTTDSHYGYTF
TRBV11-2	TRBD2	TRBJ2-7	TGTGCCAGCAGATCTGCTAGCGGGTTCTCCTACGAGCAGTACTTC	CASRSASGFSYEQYF
TRBV30	-	TRBJ2-7	TGTGCCTGGAGTTTTCGGGTCACCTACGAGCAGTACTTC	CAWSFRVTYEQYF
TRBV6-5	-	TRBJ2-3	TGTGCCAGCAGTTACTCTACGGGGATAACAGATACGCAGTATTTT	CASSYSTGITDTQYF
TRBV10-2	-	TRBJ2-7	TGCGCCAGCAGTGGGGGAGAAGCTTACGAGCAGTACTTC	CASSGGEAYEQYF
TRBV27	-	TRBJ1-6	TGTGCCAGCAGTTTATATCCAGGGGCAAATAATTCACCCCTCCACTTT	CASSLYPGANNSPLHF
TRBV27	-	TRBJ1-1	TGTGCCAGCAGTTTTAGGGGTATGGACACTGAAGCTTTCTTT	CASSFRGMDTEAFF